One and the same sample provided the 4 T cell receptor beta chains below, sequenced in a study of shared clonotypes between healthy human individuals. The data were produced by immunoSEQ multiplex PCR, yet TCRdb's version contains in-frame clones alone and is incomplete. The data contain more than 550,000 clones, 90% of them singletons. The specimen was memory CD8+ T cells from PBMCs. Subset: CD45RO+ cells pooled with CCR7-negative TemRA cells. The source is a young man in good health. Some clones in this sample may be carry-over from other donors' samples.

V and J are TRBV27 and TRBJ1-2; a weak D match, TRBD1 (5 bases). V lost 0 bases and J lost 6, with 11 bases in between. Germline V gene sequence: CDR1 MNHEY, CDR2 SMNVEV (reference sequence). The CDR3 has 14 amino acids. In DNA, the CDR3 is TGTGCCAGCAGTTTATCCGGGGGTCGGCATGGCTACACCTTC. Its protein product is CASSLSGGRHGYTF.

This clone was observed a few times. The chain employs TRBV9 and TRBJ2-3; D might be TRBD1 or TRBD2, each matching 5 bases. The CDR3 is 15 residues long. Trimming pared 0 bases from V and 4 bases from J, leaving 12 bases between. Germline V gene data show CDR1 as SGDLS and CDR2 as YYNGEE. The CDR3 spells CASSVEGRGADTQYF. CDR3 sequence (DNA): TGTGCCAGCAGCGTAGAGGGCAGAGGGGCAGATACGCAGTATTTT.

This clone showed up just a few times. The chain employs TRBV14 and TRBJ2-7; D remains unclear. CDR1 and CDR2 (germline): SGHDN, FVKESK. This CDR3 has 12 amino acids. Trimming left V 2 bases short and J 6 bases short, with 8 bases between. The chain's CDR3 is CASSQLVGEQYF. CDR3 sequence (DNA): TGTGCCAGCAGCCAACTGGTTGGCGAGCAGTACTTC. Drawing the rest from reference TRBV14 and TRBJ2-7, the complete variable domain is EAGVTQFPSHSVIEKGQTVTLRCDPISGHDNLYWYRRVMGKEIKFLLHFVKESKQDESGMPNNRFLAERTGGTYSTLKVQPAELEDSGVYFCASSQLVGEQYFGPGTRLTVT.

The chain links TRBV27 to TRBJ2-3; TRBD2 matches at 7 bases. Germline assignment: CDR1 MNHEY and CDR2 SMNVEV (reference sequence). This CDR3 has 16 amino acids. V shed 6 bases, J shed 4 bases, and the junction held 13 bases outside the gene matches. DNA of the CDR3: TGTGCCAGCAGACCCTTGGGCGGGAGAGGGGCAGATACGCAGTATTTT. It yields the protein CASRPLGGRGADTQYF.